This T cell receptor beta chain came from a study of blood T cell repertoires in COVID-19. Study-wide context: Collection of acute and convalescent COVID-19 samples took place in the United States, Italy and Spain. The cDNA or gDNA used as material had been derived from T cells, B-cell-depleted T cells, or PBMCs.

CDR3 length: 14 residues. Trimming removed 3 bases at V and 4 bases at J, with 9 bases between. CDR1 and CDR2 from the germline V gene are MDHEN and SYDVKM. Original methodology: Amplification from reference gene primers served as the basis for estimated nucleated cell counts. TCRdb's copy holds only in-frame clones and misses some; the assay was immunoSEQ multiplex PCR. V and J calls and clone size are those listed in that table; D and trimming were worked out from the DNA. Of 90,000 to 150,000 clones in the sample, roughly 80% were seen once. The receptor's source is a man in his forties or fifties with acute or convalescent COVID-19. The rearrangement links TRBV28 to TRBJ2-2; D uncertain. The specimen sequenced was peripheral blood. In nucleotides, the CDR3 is TGTGCCAGCAGTTTTTCCTCGTTCACCGGGGAGCTGTTTTTT. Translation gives CASSFSSFTGELFF.